A selection of T cell receptor beta chains follows, all from one sample in a study of blood T cell repertoires in COVID-19. The assay was immunoSEQ multiplex PCR, and TCRdb's table has in-frame clones only and misses some. The repertoire holds about 22,000 clones, with roughly nine tenths as singletons. Sequenced material: peripheral blood. The receptors derive from a human donor with active COVID-19. The donor label of this sample is uncertain. CDR3s include the opening cysteine and the closing phenylalanine or tryptophan. Fields, in order: J gene, V gene, clone size, D gene, CDR3 DNA, CDR3 protein. The D gene is left open where the match is weak. Where a row states a size, it is once, few, many or the class of an expanded clone; other rows omit it.

TRBJ2-1,TRBV5-1,NA,NA,TGCGCCAGCAGCCCCCTAGCGGACAGCTCCTACAATGAGCAGTTCTTC,CASSPLADSSYNEQFF
TRBJ2-7,TRBV2,NA,NA,TGTGCCAGCAGTCAAATCTCCTACGAGCAGTACTTC,CASSQISYEQYF
TRBJ2-6,TRBV28,NA,NA,TGTGCCAGCAGGAAGTCGGGGGCTGGGGCCAACGTCCTGACTTTC,CASRKSGAGANVLTF
TRBJ1-2,TRBV2,NA,TRBD1,TGTGCCAGCAGCGAGACTTGGACAGGGCATGGCTACACCTTC,CASSETWTGHGYTF
TRBJ2-5,TRBV2,NA,NA,TGTGCCAGCGACCCAACCGCGGCTGCAGAGACCCAGTACTTC,CASDPTAAAETQYF
TRBJ2-3,TRBV7-3,NA,TRBD2,TGTGCCAGCAGCTCGGGACTAGCGGGGGGCACAGATACGCAGTATTTT,CASSSGLAGGTDTQYF
TRBJ1-4,TRBV5-1,once,NA,TGCGCCAGCAGCCAAATGGGAGGGCCAAATGAAAAACTGTTTTTT,CASSQMGGPNEKLFF
TRBJ2-2,TRBV28,NA,NA,TGTGCCAGCAGTTGGCGGGATCACACCGGGGAGCTGTTTTTT,CASSWRDHTGELFF
TRBJ2-1,TRBV18,NA,TRBD2,TGTGCCAGCTCACCACTGGGACTAGCGGGAGGTCAGGGTGAGGAGCAGTTCTTC,CASSPLGLAGGQGEEQFF
TRBJ1-4,TRBV7-2,NA,NA,TGTGCCAGCAGCCTATCCGGGACTGAGAATGAAAAACTGTTTTTT,CASSLSGTENEKLFF